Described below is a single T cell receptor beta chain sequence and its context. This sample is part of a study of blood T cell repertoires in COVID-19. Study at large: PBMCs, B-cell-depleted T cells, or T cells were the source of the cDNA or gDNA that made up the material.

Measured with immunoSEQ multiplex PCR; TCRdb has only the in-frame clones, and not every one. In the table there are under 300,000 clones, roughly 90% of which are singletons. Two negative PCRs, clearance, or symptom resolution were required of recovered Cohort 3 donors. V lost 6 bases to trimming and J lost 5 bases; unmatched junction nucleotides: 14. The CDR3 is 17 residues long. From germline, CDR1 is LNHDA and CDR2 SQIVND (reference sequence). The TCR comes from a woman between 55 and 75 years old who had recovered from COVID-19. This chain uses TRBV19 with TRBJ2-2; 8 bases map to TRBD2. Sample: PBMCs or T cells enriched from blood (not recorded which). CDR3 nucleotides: TGTGCCAGTAGGTTTGGGTCCGGACTAGCTTCAACCGGGGAGCTGTTTTTT. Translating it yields CASRFGSGLASTGELFF.